The present T cell receptor beta chain was sequenced within a study of shared clonotypes between healthy human individuals. Whole-study findings and limits: It was anticipated that sequencing depth would influence how many clonotypes donors shared.

The assay used deep level. Original data processing: ImmunoSEQ output held junction-only sequences without quality scores, so filtering differed. Sequenced by immunoSEQ multiplex PCR; TCRdb stores in-frame clones only, minus some. Clone size and V and J calls were adopted from that table, with D and trimming inferred from the DNA. The sample contains nearly 2 million clones, approximately 94% of which appear only once. CD45RO-negative CD8 cells positively selected for CCR7 made up the naive population, which excluded terminally differentiated effector memory CD45RA+ cells. Of note for this clone: Its target is not known.

The sequencing sample was made of naive CD8+ T cells sorted from blood. This TCR derives from a young man in good health.

CDR3 in DNA: TGTGCCAGCAGCTTCGGGACAGACCTTAATTCACCCCTCCACTTT. Translating it yields CASSFGTDLNSPLHF. The chain couples TRBV5-6 to TRBJ1-6; 7 bases are a match to TRBD1. Germline V gives CDR1 SGHDT, CDR2 YYEEEE. V was clipped by 2 bases and J by 6 bases; unmatched bases: 5. CDR3 length: 15 amino acids.